One and the same sample provided the 31 T cell receptor beta chains below, sequenced in a study of blood T cell repertoires in COVID-19. Here immunoSEQ multiplex PCR was the method, and the copy in TCRdb shows in-frame clones only, minus some. The table records 100,000 to 150,000 clones, about four fifths of them present only once. What was sequenced was peripheral blood. Receptors originate from a man in his forties or fifties with active or convalescent COVID-19.

This chain connects TRBV6-5 to TRBJ1-2; D is possibly TRBD1 (5 bases). The CDR3 is made up of 13 amino acids. The V end lost 5 bases, the J end lost 8 bases, and 15 bases lay between the germline ends. Germline CDR1 MNHEY, CDR2 SVGAGI. The CDR3 bases are TGTGCCAGCAGTAATGGGCAGGGTCAAGGCTACACCTTC. This sequence encodes CASSNGQGQGYTF.

V and J are TRBV25-1 and TRBJ2-7; TRBD1 agrees at 8 bases. Per the germline V gene, CDR1 is MGHDK and CDR2 is SYGVNS. The CDR3 is 15 residues long. V lost 3 bases and J lost 0; bases outside the gene matches: 4. The CDR3 region is CASSERQGLSYEQYF. As DNA, the CDR3 is TGTGCCAGCAGTGAGAGACAGGGGCTCTCCTACGAGCAGTACTTC.

The J gene is TRBJ2-7, the V gene TRBV7-2; TRBD2 agrees at 10 bases. Germline lookup yields CDR1 SGHTA and CDR2 FQGNSA. J was trimmed by 1 base and V by 3 bases; bases with no gene match: 3. The CDR3 covers 15 residues. CDR3 sequence (DNA): TGTGCCAGCAGCTTCCTAGCGGGGGATTCCTACGAGCAGTACTTC. As protein: CASSFLAGDSYEQYF.

The genes are TRBV6-1 and TRBJ2-3; the match to TRBD2 covers 11 bases. V lost 2 bases and J lost 4; bases outside the gene matches: 2. CDR3 length equals 15 residues. CDR1 and CDR2 (germline): MNHNS, SASEGT. The CDR3 protein is CASSEIAGGPDTQYF. CDR3 nucleotide sequence: TGTGCCAGCAGTGAAATAGCGGGGGGGCCAGATACGCAGTATTTT.

This clone came up once. This rearrangement joins TRBV7-2 to TRBJ2-1; perhaps TRBD2 as D (6 bases). The V end was cut by 4 bases, the J end by 1 base, with 11 bases between. Germline V gene lookup returns CDR1 SGHTA and CDR2 FQGNSA. This CDR3 spans 15 amino acids. CDR3 bases: TGTGCCAGCAGCTCGGGACTTTTTTCCTACAATGAGCAGTTCTTC. Its protein product is CASSSGLFSYNEQFF.

This clone occurred once. This sequence joins TRBV3-1 (or the pseudogene TRBV3-2) and TRBJ2-3, with a weak D call TRBD1 (5 bases). V was pared by 4 bases and J by 4 bases, with 15 bases between. Germline V lookup: CDR1 LGHDT, CDR2 YNNKEL (reference sequence). This CDR3 region has 15 residues. CDR3 sequence (DNA): TGTGCCAGCAGCCCGACCGGCCTAGGGGCAGATACGCAGTATTTT. This codes for CASSPTGLGADTQYF.

This clone was observed a few times. The V and J genes are TRBV9 and TRBJ2-4; TRBD1 is a possible D gene (7 bases). This CDR3 spans 14 amino acids. Trimming cost V 0 bases and J 6 bases, with 10 bases left between them. CDR1 and CDR2 from the germline V gene are SGDLS and YYNGEE. CDR3 nucleotides: TGTGCCAGCAGCGTAGGACAGGGAGGAAACATTCAGTACTTC. Its protein is CASSVGQGGNIQYF. Together with reference TRBV9 and TRBJ2-4, the CDR3 gives the full variable domain: DSGVTQTPKHLITATGQRVTLRCSPRSGDLSVYWYQQSLDQGLQFLIQYYNGEERAKGNILERFSAQQFPDLHSELNLSSLELGDSALYFCASSVGQGGNIQYFGAGTRLSVL.

The chain employs TRBV21-1 and TRBJ1-6. TRBV21-1 counts as a pseudogene. The CDR3 has 16 residues. Here the CDR3 reads CASSNKNSSYNSPLHF. In nucleotides, the CDR3 is TGTGCCAGCAGCAATAAAAATAGCTCCTATAATTCACCCCTCCACTTT.

The chain employs TRBV6-5 and TRBJ2-3; TRBD1 might be the D (5 bases). The germline CDR1 and CDR2 sequences are MNHEY and SVGAGI. The CDR3 spans 12 residues. The V end lost 6 bases, the J end lost 9 bases, and 13 bases lay between the germline ends. The chain's CDR3 is CASRRTIDTQYF. The CDR3 DNA reads as TGTGCCAGCAGAAGGACAATCGACACGCAGTATTTT.

V usage is TRBV6-5 and J usage is TRBJ2-1; 13 nucleotides align to TRBD2. The CDR3 spans 16 residues. Trimming at V came to 2 bases and at J to 7 bases, leaving 5 bases not matched to a gene. Germline loops: CDR1 MNHEY, CDR2 SVGAGI. In DNA form, the CDR3 reads TGTGCCAGCAGTTACACTAGCGGGGGGGCGAGAAATGAGCAGTTCTTC. Protein product: CASSYTSGGARNEQFF.

The CDR3 sequence is CASSRATGGRDNQPQHF. DNA for the CDR3: TGTGCCAGCAGCAGAGCCACAGGGGGCCGGGACAATCAGCCCCAGCATTTT. The V call is TRBV6-2 or TRBV6-3, the J call TRBJ1-5; 9 nucleotides line up with TRBD1. Germline V gene lookup returns CDR1 MNHEY and CDR2 SVGEGT. The CDR3 is made up of 17 amino acids. V gave up 6 bases and J gave up 3 bases; unmatched junction bases: 12.

A single count supports this clone. The V gene is TRBV19, the J gene TRBJ1-1; D remains unclear. V lost 5 bases and J lost 6, with 16 bases in between. Germline V gene data show CDR1 as LNHDA and CDR2 as SQIVND (reference sequence). There are 14 residues in the CDR3. The CDR3 region has the DNA TGTGCCAGTAGTTTAGGGTTCGGGGTCCCTGAAGCTTTCTTT. As protein: CASSLGFGVPEAFF.

This rearrangement joins TRBV19 to TRBJ2-7, with 12 positions matching TRBD1. Trimming took 4 bases from V and 6 from J; bases not matched to a gene: 7. The germline V gene has CDR1 LNHDA and CDR2 SQIVND (reference sequence). The CDR3 sequence is 15 residues long. The CDR3 sequence is CASSTRGQGATEQYF. The CDR3 nucleotides are TGTGCCAGTAGTACCAGGGGACAGGGGGCTACCGAGCAGTACTTC.

This sequence joins TRBV10-3 and TRBJ1-2, with D possibly matching TRBD1 (5 bases). The V gene lost 2 bases and the J gene lost 0 bases, with 13 bases spanning the gap. Germline CDR1 reads ENHRY; CDR2 reads SYGVKD. The CDR3 sequence is 16 residues long. For the CDR3, the DNA is TGTGCCATCAGTGAGGGACAAGTACTCGCTAACTATGGCTACACCTTC. Protein sequence: CAISEGQVLANYGYTF.

The chain joins TRBV19 to TRBJ1-5; 9 bases map to TRBD1. The CDR3 consists of 18 residues. Germline V gene sequence: CDR1 LNHDA, CDR2 SQIVND (reference sequence). J lost 0 bases, V lost 7 bases, and 13 bases had no gene match. CDR3 DNA: TGTGCCAGTACGCATCCGGGACAGGGTACGTTTAGCAATCAGCCCCAGCATTTT. Encoded protein: CASTHPGQGTFSNQPQHF.

The J gene is TRBJ2-3, the V gene TRBV5-1; 7 positions agree with TRBD1. Germline CDR1 and CDR2: SGHRS and YFSETQ. V trimming: 7 bases; J trimming: 1 base; junction bases outside the gene matches: 6. This CDR3 is built from 14 residues. This chain's CDR3 is CASAQGVGTDTQYF. The CDR3, as DNA: TGCGCCAGCGCCCAGGGGGTTGGCACAGATACGCAGTATTTT.

The chain combines TRBV3-1 (or the pseudogene TRBV3-2) with TRBJ2-5, with D possibly TRBD1 on 6 matching bases. Germline V CDR1 and CDR2: LGHDT, YNNKEL (reference sequence). The CDR3 extends over 17 amino acids. V lost 0 bases and J lost 1, with 15 bases in between. The CDR3 loop reads CASSQDVRGGSQETQYF. The CDR3 coding sequence is TGTGCCAGCAGCCAAGATGTAAGAGGGGGATCCCAAGAGACCCAGTACTTC.

This chain connects TRBV3-1 (or the pseudogene TRBV3-2) to TRBJ1-4; 7 nucleotides agree with TRBD1. CDR3 length: 14 residues. Trimming at V came to 5 bases and at J to 3 bases, leaving 3 bases not matched to a gene. Germline-derived CDR1 and CDR2 are LGHDT and YNNKEL (reference sequence). This CDR3 is CASSARGSNEKLFF. For the CDR3, the DNA is TGTGCCAGCAGCGCCAGGGGGTCTAATGAAAAACTGTTTTTT.

The chain links TRBV5-1 to TRBJ1-5, with TRBD1 as a possible D gene (6 bases). CDR3 length: 15 amino acids. V lost 0 bases, J lost 2 bases, and 9 bases lay in between. From germline, CDR1 is SGHRS and CDR2 YFSETQ. DNA of the CDR3: TGCGCCAGCAGCTTGGGTGGGGGCCGCAATCAGCCCCAGCATTTT. Translated: CASSLGGGRNQPQHF.

This sequence joins TRBV3-1 (or the pseudogene TRBV3-2) and TRBJ2-3; TRBD2 agrees at 11 bases. Germline trimming cut 1 base from V and 4 bases from J; bases unmatched to any gene: 1. The CDR3 runs to 15 residues. Germline V gene lookup returns CDR1 LGHDT and CDR2 YNNKEL (reference sequence). The CDR3 DNA follows: TGTGCCAGCAGCCAAGTAGCGGGGGGGTCAGATACGCAGTATTTT. Amino acid sequence: CASSQVAGGSDTQYF.

The sample holds a few counts of this clone. The CDR3 DNA reads TGTGCCAGCAGCTTACGGGACAGAGGCACTGAAGCTTTCTTT. This gives the protein CASSLRDRGTEAFF. This chain connects TRBV7-3 to TRBJ1-1; 7 bases line up with TRBD1. The CDR3 is 14 amino acids. J was trimmed by 4 bases and V by 2 bases; bases with no gene match: 4. The germline gives CDR1 SGHTA, CDR2 FQGTGA.

This clone appeared once. The J gene is TRBJ1-1, the V gene TRBV11-2, with 9 bases aligning to TRBD1. This CDR3 spans 14 amino acids. CDR1 is SGHAT, CDR2 FQNNGV, per germline. Trimming removed 7 bases from V and 4 bases from J; junction bases left unmatched: 7. The CDR3 nucleotides read TGTGCCAGCAACCGGGACAGGGCAAGCACTGAAGCTTTCTTT. Its protein is CASNRDRASTEAFF.

V gene TRBV9 combines with J gene TRBJ1-6; the match to TRBD1 covers 8 bases. After removal of 3 bases from V and 11 bases from J, the junction contained 4 bases not matched to a gene. Germline values: CDR1 SGDLS, CDR2 YYNGEE. This CDR3 comprises 13 residues. CDR3 DNA sequence: TGTGCCAGCAGCGGACAGGGGATAGCACCCCTCCACTTT. It specifies CASSGQGIAPLHF.

This rearrangement joins TRBV25-1 to TRBJ1-3; D is possibly TRBD1 (6 bases). The V end was cut by 5 bases, the J end by 0 bases, with 11 bases between. The germline gives CDR1 MGHDK, CDR2 SYGVNS. This CDR3 has 15 residues. The CDR3 loop is CASSNRVSSGNTIYF. In DNA, the CDR3 is TGTGCCAGCAGTAACAGGGTGAGCTCTGGAAACACCATATATTTT.

The rearrangement uses TRBV3-1 (or the pseudogene TRBV3-2) and TRBJ1-2; 10 bases are a match to TRBD1. The CDR3 is 14 residues long. With 4 bases clipped from V and 8 bases from J, the junction kept 7 bases outside the gene matches. Germline V lookup: CDR1 LGHDT, CDR2 YNNKEL (reference sequence). This chain's CDR3 is CASSPYDRGQGYTF. The CDR3 bases are TGTGCCAGCAGCCCGTATGACAGGGGGCAAGGCTACACCTTC.

This clone was counted only a few times. The chain is built from TRBV7-9 and TRBJ1-1, with 7 bases fitting TRBD1. The ends lost 5 bases at V and 0 bases at J; junction bases unmatched: 9. This CDR3 is built from 16 residues. CDR1 SEHNR and CDR2 FQNEAQ come from the germline V gene (reference sequence). The DNA of the CDR3 is TGTGCCAGCAGCAGTCCCGGGACAGTAATGAACACTGAAGCTTTCTTT. Amino acids: CASSSPGTVMNTEAFF.

This clone occurred once. The V gene is TRBV19, the J gene TRBJ2-7; 8 positions match TRBD1. Germline V gene data show CDR1 as LNHDA and CDR2 as SQIVND (reference sequence). Unmatched junction bases numbered 3, after V lost 3 bases and J lost 2 bases. The CDR3 spans 14 residues. The CDR3 bases are TGTGCCAGTAGTATTCTACAGGGGGCCTACGAGCAGTACTTC. Translated: CASSILQGAYEQYF.

This clone was detected many times. The rearrangement joins TRBV30 to TRBJ1-1, with D uncertain. Trimming took 2 bases from V and 4 from J, leaving 11 bases between them. The CDR3 extends over 13 amino acids. CDR1 GTSNPN and CDR2 SVGIG come from the germline V gene (reference sequence). CDR3 in DNA: TGTGCCTGGAGTTTCCGGGCGGGCACTGAAGCTTTCTTT. Its protein is CAWSFRAGTEAFF.

This rearrangement joins TRBV30 to TRBJ2-1, with TRBD1 matching over 7 bases. This CDR3 has 12 residues. Per the germline V gene, CDR1 is GTSNPN and CDR2 is SVGIG (reference sequence). The J segment lost 6 bases and the V segment lost 3 bases, leaving 2 bases of the junction unmatched. The CDR3 reads CAWSNRGNEQFF. The CDR3 region has the DNA TGTGCCTGGAGCAACAGGGGCAATGAGCAGTTCTTC.

The rearrangement uses TRBV4-1 and TRBJ1-2, with D possibly matching TRBD1 (6 bases). The V end lost 3 bases, the J end lost 5 bases, and 16 bases lay between the germline ends. The germline V gene has CDR1 MGHRA and CDR2 YSYEKL. The CDR3 length is 15 residues. CDR3 region: CASSHVLGDKYGYTF. DNA for the CDR3: TGCGCCAGCAGCCATGTTTTGGGGGACAAATATGGCTACACCTTC.

CDR3 DNA sequence: TGTGCCAGCAGCCGGTCCGGGACAGGGGGAAATGAGCAGTTCTTC. It yields the protein CASSRSGTGGNEQFF. The chain joins TRBV3-1 (or the pseudogene TRBV3-2) to TRBJ2-1; 11 bases align to TRBD1. J was trimmed by 7 bases and V by 4 bases; bases with no gene match: 6. This CDR3 has 15 residues. The germline gives CDR1 LGHDT, CDR2 YNNKEL (reference sequence).